These T cell receptor beta chains were read from a single sample in a study of shared clonotypes between healthy human individuals. Here immunoSEQ multiplex PCR was the method, and the copy in TCRdb shows in-frame clones only, minus some. The table shows more than 550,000 clones, with roughly 88% occurring only once. Material: memory CD8+ T cells from PBMCs. The receptors derive from a man in his late teens or twenties in good health. Some clones in this sample may be carry-over from other donors' samples. The CDR3 runs from the conserved cysteine through the conserved F or W. A D gene is named only where the DNA matches it firmly. Rows may omit the clone size; those that give it use once, few, many or a size class.

j_call | clone_size | v_call | d_call | cdr3_aa | cdr3_nt
TRBJ2-3 | . | TRBV7-9 | TRBD2 | CASSLLGGGVDTQYF | TGTGCCAGCAGCTTACTAGGCGGGGGTGTGGATACGCAGTATTTT
TRBJ1-6 | few | TRBV4-1 | . | CASSQGGSYNSPLHF | TGCGCCAGCAGCCAAGGGGGATCCTATAATTCACCCCTCCACTTT
TRBJ2-1 | . | TRBV15 | TRBD2 | CATSREGLAGGNEQFF | TGTGCCACCAGCAGAGAGGGACTAGCGGGAGGCAATGAGCAGTTCTTC
TRBJ1-2 | . | TRBV4-1 | . | CASSQEIGVSRGYGYTF | TGCGCCAGCAGCCAAGAAATAGGAGTCAGTCGGGGCTATGGCTACACCTTC
TRBJ2-1 | once | TRBV19 | TRBD2 | CASSIVAGASYNEQFF | TGTGCCAGTAGTATTGTTGCGGGAGCTTCCTACAATGAGCAGTTCTTC
TRBJ2-5 | . | TRBV7-6 | . | CASSRTTGTSETQYF | TGTGCCAGCAGCCGCACAACCGGGACCAGCGAGACCCAGTACTTC
TRBJ2-2 | . | TRBV7-9 | TRBD1 | CASSFRGPDTGELFF | TGTGCCAGCAGCTTCAGGGGGCCAGACACCGGGGAGCTGTTTTTT
TRBJ1-2 | . | TRBV30 | TRBD1 | CAWSYYGQGDLNYGYTF | TGTGCCTGGAGTTACTACGGACAGGGGGATTTAAATTATGGCTACACCTTC
TRBJ1-5 | few | TRBV4-2 | . | CASSQVVGAYQPQHF | TGTGCCAGCAGCCAAGTAGTAGGGGCATACCAGCCCCAGCATTTT
TRBJ2-2 | . | TRBV6-1 | . | CASGTPGELFF | TGTGCCAGCGGAACACCCGGGGAGCTGTTTTTT
TRBJ2-5 | once | TRBV10-2 | TRBD1 | CASKRTGGEGETQYF | TGCGCCAGCAAAAGAACAGGGGGCGAAGGGGAGACCCAGTACTTC